This TCR beta chain comes out of a study of blood T cell repertoires in COVID-19. Study context: Both acute and convalescent COVID-19 samples were obtained from the United States, Italy and Spain. PBMCs, B-cell-depleted T cells, or T cells provided the cDNA or gDNA that made up the material.

How the authors handled the data: It was from reference gene primer amplification that nucleated cell counts were estimated. Sequenced by immunoSEQ multiplex PCR; TCRdb stores in-frame clones only, minus some. The V and J calls and the clone size are those of that table, but D and trimming were determined from the DNA. The sample records roughly 50,000 clones, roughly nine tenths being singletons. Germline V gene data show CDR1 as SGHVS and CDR2 as FNYEAQ. The CDR3 spans 15 residues. J was trimmed by 7 bases and V by 3 bases; bases with no gene match: 7. The specimen was peripheral blood. The J gene is TRBJ2-1, the V gene TRBV7-6; 9 bases are shared with TRBD2. The sequence was collected from an older woman with active or convalescent COVID-19. CDR3 in amino acids: CASSFSGGPPNEQFF. In DNA form, the CDR3 reads TGTGCCAGCAGCTTTAGCGGGGGTCCTCCTAATGAGCAGTTCTTC. The full variable domain, in which reference TRBV7-6 and TRBJ2-1 provide the parts outside the CDR3, is GAGVSQSPRYKVTKRGQDVALRCDPISGHVSLYWYRQALGQGPEFLTYFNYEAQQDKSGLPNDRFSAERPEGSISTLTIQRTEQRDSAMYRCASSFSGGPPNEQFFGPGTRLTVL.